A selection of T cell receptor beta chains follows, all from one sample in a study of blood T cell repertoires in COVID-19. Assay used: immunoSEQ multiplex PCR; TCRdb lists only in-frame clones, some missing. In the table there are 430,000 or so clones, around nine tenths of which are singletons. Sequenced: PBMCs or T cells enriched from blood (not recorded which). All receptors come from a woman younger than 35 who had been exposed to COVID-19. The CDR3 runs from the conserved cysteine through the conserved F or W. Fields, in order: clone size, V gene, J gene, D gene, CDR3 length, CDR3 protein, CDR3 DNA. A D gene is named only where the DNA matches it firmly. Rows may omit the clone size; those that give it use once, few, many or a size class.

once	TRBV28	TRBJ1-3	-	16	CASSFGLRSSGNTIYF	TGTGCCAGCAGTTTTGGTCTCCGGAGCTCTGGAAACACCATATATTTT
-	TRBV27	TRBJ2-7	-	14	CASSQDSSGDEQYF	TGTGCCAGCAGTCAAGACAGCTCGGGCGACGAGCAGTACTTC
-	TRBV19	TRBJ2-5	-	13	CASPGQEQETQYF	TGTGCCAGTCCCGGACAAGAACAAGAGACCCAGTACTTC
-	TRBV3-1/TRBV3-2	TRBJ2-1	-	14	CASSQYNSRNEQFF	TGTGCCAGCAGCCAATATAACAGTAGGAATGAGCAGTTCTTC
-	TRBV24-1	TRBJ2-3	-	20	CATSDFLRGQTGSSTDTQYF	TGTGCCACCAGTGATTTTCTTCGGGGTCAAACGGGGAGCAGCACAGATACGCAGTATTTT
-	TRBV18	TRBJ1-1	-	17	CASSPFLGQSGNTEAFF	TGTGCCAGCTCACCATTTCTCGGACAGTCGGGAAACACTGAAGCTTTCTTT
-	TRBV18	TRBJ2-5	TRBD1	15	CASRGQGLGQETQYF	TGTGCCAGCCGTGGACAGGGTTTAGGCCAAGAGACCCAGTACTTC
-	TRBV5-6	TRBJ1-1	-	16	CASSYLGGSVGTEAFF	TGTGCCAGCAGCTACTTAGGGGGATCAGTTGGAACTGAAGCTTTCTTT
-	TRBV15	TRBJ1-4	-	14	CATSRGISGEKLFF	TGTGCCACCAGCAGAGGGATCTCGGGTGAAAAACTGTTTTTT
once	TRBV7-2	TRBJ1-2	TRBD1	15	CASSLGGTGGTSYTF	TGTGCCAGCAGCTTAGGGGGGACAGGGGGCACGAGCTACACCTTC
-	TRBV3-1/TRBV3-2	TRBJ2-3	-	15	CASSQATGFPDTQYF	TGTGCCAGCAGCCAAGCTACAGGGTTTCCAGATACGCAGTATTTT
-	TRBV19	TRBJ1-5	-	16	CASKAKGEYSNQPQHF	TGTGCCAGTAAGGCGAAGGGGGAGTATAGCAATCAGCCCCAGCATTTT
-	TRBV5-7	TRBJ1-2	-	13	CASSFQGRYGYTF	TGTGCCAGCAGCTTTCAGGGCAGGTATGGCTACACCTTC
-	TRBV18	TRBJ2-3	TRBD2	16	CASSTSSGSYTDTQYF	TGTGCCAGCTCAACCTCTAGCGGAAGTTACACAGATACGCAGTATTTT
-	TRBV18	TRBJ2-1	TRBD1	16	CASSPRTGIVGNEQFF	TGTGCCAGCTCACCGCGGACAGGGATTGTGGGGAATGAGCAGTTCTTC
-	TRBV7-2	TRBJ1-1	-	15	CASSSTVGGVRGAFF	TGTGCCAGCAGCTCAACGGTAGGGGGGGTTCGGGGAGCTTTCTTT
-	TRBV4-1	TRBJ2-2	TRBD2	16	CASSLSLAGYTGELFF	TGCGCCAGCAGCCTCTCACTAGCGGGTTACACCGGGGAGCTGTTTTTT
-	TRBV18	TRBJ2-3	TRBD1	16	CASSPTGITSTDTQYF	TGTGCCAGCTCACCGACAGGGATAACTAGCACAGATACGCAGTATTTT
-	TRBV15	TRBJ1-2	-	11	CATGESHGYTF	TGTGCCACCGGAGAAAGCCATGGCTACACCTTC
once	TRBV7-2	TRBJ1-5	TRBD1	16	CASSQRGQGWNQPQHF	TGTGCCAGCAGCCAAAGAGGACAGGGGTGGAATCAGCCCCAGCATTTT
few	TRBV7-2	TRBJ2-7	-	14	CASSVDRSAYEQYF	TGTGCCAGCAGCGTAGACCGCAGCGCCTACGAGCAGTACTTC
-	TRBV6-5	TRBJ2-5	TRBD2	13	CASSYGSGATQYF	TGTGCCAGCAGTTACGGTAGCGGGGCGACCCAGTACTTC
-	TRBV13	TRBJ2-5	-	14	CASSLGRLGETQYF	TGTGCCAGCAGCTTAGGCCGACTAGGGGAGACCCAGTACTTC
-	TRBV27	TRBJ2-5	-	14	CASSSGTRRETQYF	TGTGCCAGCAGCTCAGGGACAAGGAGGGAGACCCAGTACTTC
-	TRBV19	TRBJ1-5	TRBD1	16	CASSIKGADSNQPQHF	TGTGCCAGTAGTATCAAGGGGGCTGATAGCAATCAGCCCCAGCATTTT
-	TRBV6-5	TRBJ1-2	TRBD1	12	CASGQAQGGYTF	TGTGCCAGCGGACAGGCCCAAGGTGGCTACACCTTC
-	TRBV28	TRBJ2-7	TRBD1	14	CASTSPGGFYEQYF	TGTGCCAGCACCTCCCCAGGGGGCTTCTACGAGCAGTACTTC
-	TRBV5-4	TRBJ1-1	-	13	CASSLKNGAEAFF	TGTGCCAGCAGCTTAAAAAACGGAGCTGAAGCTTTCTTT
-	TRBV4-3	TRBJ1-1	-	15	CASSQDGGGGTEAFF	TGCGCCAGCAGCCAAGATGGGGGGGGCGGCACTGAAGCTTTCTTT
-	TRBV19	TRBJ2-7	TRBD2	18	CASSIAAAGLANQYEQYF	TGTGCCAGTAGTATTGCCGCGGCGGGACTAGCGAACCAGTACGAGCAGTACTTC
-	TRBV28	TRBJ2-7	-	14	CASSFLFSSYEQYF	TGTGCCAGCAGTTTTCTCTTTAGCTCCTACGAGCAGTACTTC
few	TRBV4-2	TRBJ1-2	-	14	CASSQGDSFYGYTF	TGTGCCAGCAGCCAAGGCGACAGCTTCTATGGCTACACCTTC
-	TRBV15	TRBJ1-5	-	13	CATSRDGPGPQHF	TGTGCCACCAGCAGAGATGGGCCAGGGCCCCAGCATTTT
once	TRBV3-1/TRBV3-2	TRBJ2-1	TRBD2	14	CASSHSGSGNEQFF	TGTGCCAGCAGCCATAGCGGGAGTGGCAATGAGCAGTTCTTC
-	TRBV5-1	TRBJ1-5	TRBD1	14	CASSPGQGNQPQHF	TGCGCCAGCAGCCCTGGACAGGGCAATCAGCCCCAGCATTTT
-	TRBV6-2/TRBV6-3	TRBJ2-3	-	15	CASNYGGTGGNTQYF	TGTGCCAGCAATTACGGGGGGACAGGAGGAAATACGCAGTATTTT
-	TRBV5-6	TRBJ1-1	TRBD1	15	CASTFQPGGLTEAFF	TGTGCCAGCACCTTCCAGCCAGGGGGCCTTACTGAAGCTTTCTTT
-	TRBV5-4	TRBJ1-2	TRBD1	15	CATRKTGGRLGGYTF	TGTGCCACTAGAAAGACAGGGGGCCGATTAGGGGGCTACACCTTC
-	TRBV5-1	TRBJ1-6	-	16	CASSLTALSYNSPLHF	TGCGCCAGCAGCTTGACAGCTCTCTCCTATAATTCACCCCTCCACTTT
-	TRBV28	TRBJ1-6	-	11	CASRGGSPLHF	TGTGCCAGCAGAGGGGGATCACCCCTCCACTTT
-	TRBV18	TRBJ1-2	-	16	CASSPFINQDSYGYTF	TGTGCCAGCTCACCCTTTATAAATCAGGACAGCTATGGCTACACCTTC
-	TRBV28	TRBJ2-7	-	14	CASSLSQGPYEQYF	TGTGCCAGCAGTTTATCCCAGGGTCCCTACGAGCAGTACTTC
-	TRBV5-1	TRBJ2-2	-	16	CASSPRQAGNTGELFF	TGCGCCAGCAGCCCGCGACAGGCGGGGAACACCGGGGAGCTGTTTTTT
-	TRBV15	TRBJ2-7	TRBD2	16	CATSRAGQREGYEQYF	TGTGCCACCAGCAGAGCAGGCCAGCGGGAGGGCTACGAGCAGTACTTC
-	TRBV5-4	TRBJ2-1	TRBD2	18	CASSGTSGNKRIYNEQFF	TGTGCCAGCTCCGGGACTAGCGGGAACAAACGTATCTACAATGAGCAGTTCTTC
-	TRBV28	TRBJ1-3	TRBD1	17	CASSLGGTGNSGNTIYF	TGTGCCAGCAGCTTGGGGGGGACAGGGAACTCTGGAAACACCATATATTTT
-	TRBV29-1	TRBJ2-1	-	15	CSVEDRRLGGNEQFF	TGCAGCGTTGAAGATCGAAGACTAGGTGGGAATGAGCAGTTCTTC
once	TRBV4-2	TRBJ2-3	TRBD1	15	CASSRQRGPTDTQYF	TGTGCCAGCAGCCGACAGAGGGGGCCTACAGATACGCAGTATTTT
-	TRBV5-6	TRBJ2-7	TRBD2	17	CASSLGLAGASSYEQYF	TGTGCCAGCAGCTTGGGACTAGCGGGAGCGAGCTCCTACGAGCAGTACTTC
-	TRBV5-1	TRBJ1-2	-	14	CASSLDGRDNGYTF	TGCGCCAGCAGCTTGGATGGCAGGGACAATGGCTACACCTTC
-	TRBV10-2	TRBJ2-7	TRBD1	16	CASRTGTGGASYEQYF	TGCGCCAGCAGGACCGGGACAGGGGGCGCCTCTTACGAGCAGTACTTC
-	TRBV10-2	TRBJ2-1	TRBD2	16	CASSARTSGRAEKQFF	TGCGCCAGCAGTGCGCGGACTAGCGGGAGGGCGGAGAAGCAGTTCTTC
-	TRBV6-5	TRBJ1-2	TRBD1	14	CASSRDRASEGYTF	TGTGCCAGCAGCCGGGACAGGGCTTCGGAAGGCTACACCTTC
-	TRBV7-2	TRBJ1-5	TRBD1	13	CASSLQGGQPQHF	TGTGCCAGCAGCTTACAGGGGGGTCAGCCCCAGCATTTT
-	TRBV25-1	TRBJ2-2	TRBD2	15	CASSRSGGDTGELFF	TGTGCCAGCAGTAGGTCGGGGGGGGACACCGGGGAGCTGTTTTTT
-	TRBV7-9	TRBJ1-1	-	16	CASTPGASRVNTEAFF	TGTGCCAGCACCCCCGGCGCGTCCCGGGTGAACACTGAAGCTTTCTTT
-	TRBV28	TRBJ2-1	TRBD2	16	CASSLHGTSGSYEQFF	TGTGCCAGCAGTTTGCACGGGACTAGCGGGAGCTATGAGCAGTTCTTC
-	TRBV7-8	TRBJ2-5	TRBD2	17	CASSILIGREPWETQYF	TGTGCCAGCAGCATCCTTATTGGGCGGGAGCCCTGGGAGACCCAGTACTTC
-	TRBV2	TRBJ2-7	-	15	CASSDEGGFGYEQYF	TGTGCCAGCAGTGACGAAGGGGGTTTTGGCTACGAGCAGTACTTC